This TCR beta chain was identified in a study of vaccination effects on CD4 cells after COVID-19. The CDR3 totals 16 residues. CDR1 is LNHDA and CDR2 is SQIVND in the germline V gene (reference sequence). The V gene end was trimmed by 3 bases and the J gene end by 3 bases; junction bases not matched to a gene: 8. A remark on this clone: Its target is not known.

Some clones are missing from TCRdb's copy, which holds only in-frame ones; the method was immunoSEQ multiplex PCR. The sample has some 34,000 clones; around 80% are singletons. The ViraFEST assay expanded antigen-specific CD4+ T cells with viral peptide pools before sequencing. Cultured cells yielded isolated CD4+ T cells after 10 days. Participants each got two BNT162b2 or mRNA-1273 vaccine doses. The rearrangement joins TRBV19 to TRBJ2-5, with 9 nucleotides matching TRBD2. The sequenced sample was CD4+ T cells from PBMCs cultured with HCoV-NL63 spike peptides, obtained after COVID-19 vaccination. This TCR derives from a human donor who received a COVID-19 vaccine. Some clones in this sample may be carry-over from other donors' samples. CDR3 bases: TGTGCCAGTAGTATCCGGACAGCGGGGGGCAAAGAGACCCAGTACTTC. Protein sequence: CASSIRTAGGKETQYF.